The clone carrying this TCR beta chain was seen repeatedly, ten times or more. Its antigen is currently unknown. The germline V gene has CDR1 MDHEN and CDR2 SYDVKM. Between the trimmed V and J ends, which lost 6 bases and 2 bases, there was a span of 10 bases. The CDR3 covers 13 residues. This record comes from a study of T cells after yellow fever vaccination. The overall study: The fractions with low cell numbers were processed using SMART-Seq v4 Ultra Low Input. General observations from the study: Across the CD4 and CD8 compartments, a small share of clonotypes was present in both. Reappearance after the booster was seen for most primary-vaccination clones, at 95% to 97% CD4 and about 90% CD8.

Conversion of TCR transcripts into cDNA relied on 5'RACE template switching, which added a universal primer site and UMIs. TCRdb redid the calling of the 5' RACE reads with MiXCR, one entry per CDR3 protein. The profile shows a few hundred thousand distinct CDR3 sequences, approximately 6% of them singletons. The sequencing here drew on PBMCs, taken 5 days after the yellow fever booster vaccination. This clonotype was obtained from a man aged 25 to 40 who received the YFV17D yellow fever vaccine. The genes are TRBV28 and TRBJ2-5; tentative D call: TRBD1 (5 bases). The CDR3 nucleotides read TGTGCCAGCAGGCCAGGGTTACAAGAGACCCAGTACTTC. This sequence encodes CASRPGLQETQYF.